This TCR beta chain comes out of a study of blood T cell repertoires in COVID-19. Background on the study: Researchers got acute and convalescent COVID-19 samples from the United States, Italy and Spain. T cells, B-cell-depleted T cells, or PBMCs supplied cDNA or gDNA.

This clone was seen a few times. Per the original methods: Amplification of reference gene primers provided the estimated nucleated cell counts. Using immunoSEQ multiplex PCR, the repertoire was profiled, and TCRdb retains in-frame clones only, with some absent. V, J and clone size are taken as reported in that table, and D and trimming were inferred from the DNA itself. The sample lists 150,000 to 200,000 clones; 86% were seen once. V shed 4 bases, J shed 4 bases, and the junction held 9 bases outside the gene matches. The germline gives CDR1 KGHSH, CDR2 LQKENI. This CDR3 spans 15 amino acids. The sequencing input was peripheral blood. The chain combines TRBV18 with TRBJ1-2; 7 bases map to TRBD1. The source is a woman aged 25-40 years with active or convalescent COVID-19. The CDR3 loop reads CASSLDREAVYGYTF. CDR3 coding DNA: TGTGCCAGCTCACTTGACAGGGAAGCCGTCTATGGCTACACCTTC. Full variable domain (outside the CDR3, taken from reference TRBV18 and TRBJ1-2): NAGVMQNPRHLVRRRGQEARLRCSPMKGHSHVYWYRQLPEEGLKFMVYLQKENIIDESGMPKERFSAEFPKEGPSILRIQQVVRGDSAAYFCASSLDREAVYGYTFGSGTRLTVV.